The 26 T cell receptor beta chains reported below all come from one sample, sequenced in a study of blood T cell repertoires in COVID-19. Produced via immunoSEQ multiplex PCR; TCRdb's table is partial and in-frame only. The sample yields tens of thousands of clones, 65% to 85% seen once. The sequenced sample was peripheral blood. The receptor source for this set is a human donor in a cohort sampled during active COVID-19.

The J gene is TRBJ2-4, the V gene TRBV15, with a tentative D call TRBD2 (6 bases). The CDR3 length is 16 residues. Germline V gene sequence: CDR1 LNHNV, CDR2 YYDKDF (reference sequence). V shed 1 base and J shed 3 bases, with 13 bases lying between them. CDR3 loop: CATSRVGGDHKNIQYF. The CDR3 DNA reads TGTGCCACCAGCAGAGTTGGCGGGGACCACAAAAACATTCAGTACTTC.

The chain couples TRBV5-1 to TRBJ2-3; TRBD2 matches at 10 bases. This CDR3 spans 14 amino acids. Germline values: CDR1 SGHRS, CDR2 YFSETQ. V lost 0 bases, J lost 5 bases, and 0 bases stayed unmatched. CDR3 region: CASSLASGRDTQYF. The DNA of the CDR3 is TGCGCCAGCAGCTTGGCTAGCGGGAGAGATACGCAGTATTTT.

The V call is TRBV5-4, the J call TRBJ1-2; 12 positions match TRBD1. V shed 4 bases and J 7 bases; nucleotides not matched to a gene: 8. Germline-derived CDR1 and CDR2 are SGHNT and YYREEE (reference sequence). CDR3 length: 15 residues. The CDR3 bases are TGTGCCAGCAGCGTCCCGGGACAGGGGGCGGGTGGCTACACCTTC. Translated: CASSVPGQGAGGYTF.

The J gene is TRBJ2-7, the V gene TRBV10-3; 9 nucleotides line up with TRBD2. The V gene's germline CDR1 is ENHRY and CDR2 SYGVKD. The CDR3 spans 16 residues. J lost 2 bases, V lost 5 bases, and 10 bases had no gene match. This CDR3 is CAISRPQAGGTYEQYF. The CDR3 DNA is TGTGCCATCAGTCGACCCCAAGCGGGAGGTACCTACGAGCAGTACTTC.

The chain employs TRBV24-1 and TRBJ2-7; D may be TRBD1 (6 bases). This CDR3 spans 14 amino acids. The germline V and J ends were trimmed by 2 bases and 2 bases, with 9 bases remaining between them. Germline assignment: CDR1 KGHDR and CDR2 SFDVKD. CDR3 in DNA: TGTGCCACCAGTGATTCGGACAGCCCCTACGAGCAGTACTTC. Its protein is CATSDSDSPYEQYF.

The chain employs TRBV27 and TRBJ2-6, with a possible D match to TRBD2 (5 bases). The CDR3 has 14 residues. V was trimmed by 6 bases and J by 1 base, leaving 7 bases between them. Germline CDR1 reads MNHEY; CDR2 reads SMNVEV (reference sequence). The CDR3 sequence: CASRRGSGANVLTF. The CDR3 bases are TGTGCCAGCAGAAGAGGGTCTGGGGCCAACGTCCTGACTTTC.

The V call is TRBV24-1, the J call TRBJ1-2; 11 positions agree with TRBD1. V trimming: 7 bases; J trimming: 5 bases; junction bases outside the gene matches: 11. The germline V gene encodes CDR1 KGHDR and CDR2 SFDVKD. The CDR3 has 16 amino acids. The chain's CDR3 is CATSPTPGQGEYGYTF. The CDR3 bases are TGTGCCACCAGCCCTACTCCGGGACAGGGGGAATATGGCTACACCTTC.

The chain links TRBV6-5 to TRBJ2-7, with a weak D call TRBD1 (6 bases). V lost 4 bases and J 0 bases, leaving 10 bases between the germline ends. Germline CDR1 and CDR2: MNHEY and SVGAGI. The CDR3 runs to 14 residues. This chain's CDR3 is CASSLQGFSYEQYF. The CDR3 bases are TGTGCCAGCAGTTTACAGGGTTTCTCCTACGAGCAGTACTTC.

The V and J genes are TRBV19 and TRBJ2-7; the D gene is possibly TRBD1 (6 bases). Trimming stripped 4 bases from V and 4 bases from J, with 14 bases between. This CDR3 has 14 amino acids. Germline lookup yields CDR1 LNHDA and CDR2 SQIVND (reference sequence). CDR3 amino acids: CASSTRQERYEQYF. Written as DNA, the CDR3 is TGTGCCAGTAGTACGCGACAGGAGAGATACGAGCAGTACTTC.

The chain recombines TRBV2 with TRBJ2-3; tentatively, D is TRBD2 (6 bases). Germline-derived CDR1 and CDR2 are SNHLY and FYNNEI. The CDR3 totals 15 residues. Trimming shortened V by 5 bases and J by 2 bases, and 14 bases separated the two germline ends. CDR3 protein: CASSSGLLLTDTQYF. The CDR3 DNA sequence: TGTGCCAGCAGTTCGGGACTTTTACTCACAGATACGCAGTATTTT.

This clone occurred once. The CDR3 protein is CASSQSAPRDRQKQYF. CDR3 coding DNA: TGCGCCAGCAGTCAATCTGCCCCAAGGGACAGGCAAAAGCAGTACTTC. This chain connects TRBV23-1 to TRBJ2-7, with 8 bases matching TRBD1. TRBV23-1 is designated an ORF whose function remains uncertain. This CDR3 spans 16 amino acids. J gave up 8 bases and V 0 bases, and 12 bases lay outside the gene matches.

The rearrangement uses TRBV15 and TRBJ1-5; D possibly corresponds to TRBD1 (6 bases). V lost 0 bases and J 3 bases, leaving 12 bases between the germline ends. CDR3 size: 16 residues. CDR1 and CDR2 from the germline V gene are LNHNV and YYDKDF (reference sequence). The CDR3 protein is CATSREAGTNNQPQHF. The CDR3 DNA follows: TGTGCCACCAGCAGAGAAGCAGGGACAAACAATCAGCCCCAGCATTTT.

This chain joins TRBV7-9 and TRBJ1-4, with 8 bases that match TRBD1. The CDR3 is 15 residues long. The V and J ends lost 5 bases and 7 bases, in that order; junction bases with no gene match: 9. Germline lookup yields CDR1 SEHNR and CDR2 FQNEAQ (reference sequence). As DNA, the CDR3 is TGTGCCAGCAGCACAGGGGGGGAGGCGGGTGAAAAACTGTTTTTT. This sequence encodes CASSTGGEAGEKLFF. The entire variable domain, with the rest obtained from reference TRBV7-9 and TRBJ1-4, is as follows: DTGVSQNPRHKITKRGQNVTFRCDPISEHNRLYWYRQTLGQGPEFLTYFQNEAQLEKSRLLSDRFSAERPKGSFSTLEIQRTEQGDSAMYLCASSTGGEAGEKLFFGSGTQLSVL.

The chain is built from TRBV7-2 and TRBJ1-2; tentatively, D is TRBD1 (6 bases). Germline CDR1 and CDR2: SGHTA and FQGNSA. CDR3 length: 15 amino acids. Trimming removed 5 bases from V and 0 bases from J, with 13 bases in between. The CDR3 spells CASSLRTGPNYGYTF. CDR3 nucleotide sequence: TGTGCCAGCAGCCTACGCACAGGGCCTAACTATGGCTACACCTTC.

This chain links TRBV5-1 with TRBJ2-1; 12 bases agree with TRBD2. Trimming cost V 4 bases and J 9 bases; bases outside gene matches: 5. Looked up from germline, CDR1 is SGHRS and CDR2 is YFSETQ. This CDR3 is built from 14 residues. As DNA, the CDR3 is TGCGCCAGCAGCAGACTAGCGGGAGAAGGTGAGCAGTTCTTC. Protein: CASSRLAGEGEQFF.

CDR3 nucleotides: TGTGCCAGCAGCCATGAGGACAGGAGAAACATTCAGTACTTC. Protein: CASSHEDRRNIQYF. The V and J genes are TRBV3-1 (or the pseudogene TRBV3-2) and TRBJ2-4; 7 nucleotides align to TRBD1. V shed 3 bases and J 6 bases; nucleotides not matched to a gene: 5. The CDR3 loop spans 14 amino acids. CDR1 and CDR2 (germline): LGHDT, YNNKEL (reference sequence).

The chain's CDR3 is CASSATRNTEAFF. For the CDR3, the DNA is TGTGCCAGCAGCGCGACAAGGAACACTGAAGCTTTCTTT. The V and J genes are TRBV7-2 and TRBJ1-1; no firm D call. Trimming removed 5 bases from V and 1 base from J, with 8 bases in between. CDR3 size: 13 residues. Germline-derived CDR1 and CDR2 are SGHTA and FQGNSA.

The V call is TRBV19, the J call TRBJ1-2, with 7 bases fitting TRBD1. The CDR3 loop spans 15 amino acids. The junction had 12 bases not matched to a gene; V was cut back by 3 bases and J by 8 bases. Per germline, CDR1 LNHDA and CDR2 SQIVND (reference sequence). The CDR3 here is CASSMWGQTMDGYTF. The CDR3 DNA follows: TGTGCCAGTAGTATGTGGGGACAGACTATGGACGGCTACACCTTC.

The chain combines TRBV5-1 with TRBJ2-1; 7 bases line up with TRBD1. This CDR3 region has 15 residues. After removal of 0 bases from V and 5 bases from J, the junction contained 5 bases not matched to a gene. The germline gives CDR1 SGHRS, CDR2 YFSETQ. CDR3 coding DNA: TGCGCCAGCAGCTTGGAAAGGGGGCGCCACAATGAGCAGTTCTTC. It encodes CASSLERGRHNEQFF.

The rearrangement uses TRBV7-9 and TRBJ2-1; no clear D. Germline V CDR1 and CDR2: SEHNR, FQNEAQ (reference sequence). The CDR3 has 8 amino acids. Trimming took off 11 bases at V and 10 bases at J, with 6 bases between the two ends. CDR3: CAAEEQFF. The CDR3 DNA follows: TGTGCCGCGGAAGAGCAGTTCTTC.

The chain couples TRBV27 to TRBJ1-5; D is possibly TRBD1 (5 bases). This CDR3 is built from 15 residues. Trimming removed 2 bases from V and 2 bases from J, with 10 bases in between. In germline, CDR1 is MNHEY, CDR2 SMNVEV (reference sequence). The CDR3: CASSLRGSGNQPQHF. CDR3 in DNA: TGTGCCAGCAGTTTACGGGGGAGCGGCAATCAGCCCCAGCATTTT.

V and J are TRBV18 and TRBJ2-1, with D perhaps matching TRBD2 (6 bases). V was shortened by 0 bases and J by 7 bases, with 10 bases between the two germline ends. Germline loops: CDR1 KGHSH, CDR2 LQKENI. This CDR3 has 14 amino acids. CDR3 in DNA: TGTGCCAGCTCACCACCGACTAGTAGAAATGAGCAGTTCTTC. This sequence encodes CASSPPTSRNEQFF.

The chain carries TRBV5-5 and TRBJ2-3, with 15 bases that match TRBD2. Germline V CDR1 and CDR2: SGHKS, YYEKEE (reference sequence). Unmatched junction bases numbered 7, after V lost 2 bases and J lost 0 bases. This CDR3 is 19 amino acids long. The CDR3 DNA is TGTGCCAGCAGCTTCTGGACTAGCGGGGGGGCCAAAAGCACAGATACGCAGTATTTT. This sequence encodes CASSFWTSGGAKSTDTQYF. The full variable domain, in which reference TRBV5-5 and TRBJ2-3 provide the parts outside the CDR3, is DAGVTQSPTHLIKTRGQQVTLRCSPISGHKSVSWYQQVLGQGPQFIFQYYEKEERGRGNFPDRFSARQFPNYSSELNVNALLLGDSALYLCASSFWTSGGAKSTDTQYFGPGTRLTVL.

The rearrangement links TRBV6-1 to TRBJ1-4, with D hard to call. V was pared by 2 bases and J by 0 bases, with 7 bases between. CDR3 length equals 15 residues. Germline V lookup: CDR1 MNHNS, CDR2 SASEGT. CDR3 nucleotide sequence: TGTGCCAGCAGTGAATTCCCTACAACTAATGAAAAACTGTTTTTT. Translated, it gives CASSEFPTTNEKLFF.

The rearrangement links TRBV20-1 to TRBJ1-1, with 9 bases aligning to TRBD1. The J segment lost 5 bases and the V segment lost 3 bases, leaving 10 bases of the junction unmatched. CDR3 length equals 15 residues. The germline V gene has CDR1 DFQATT and CDR2 SNEGSKA (reference sequence). CDR3: CSASAPGTGRTEAFF. In DNA, the CDR3 is TGCAGTGCTAGTGCCCCTGGGACAGGGAGGACTGAAGCTTTCTTT.

This chain joins TRBV6-6 and TRBJ2-4; maybe TRBD2 (6 bases). V shed 6 bases and J shed 6 bases, with 15 bases lying between them. Germline assignment: CDR1 MNHNY and CDR2 SVGAGI (reference sequence). CDR3 length equals 14 residues. This CDR3 is CASSSGLGGNIQYF. The CDR3 bases are TGTGCCAGCAGCTCCGGTTTGGGGGGAAACATTCAGTACTTC.